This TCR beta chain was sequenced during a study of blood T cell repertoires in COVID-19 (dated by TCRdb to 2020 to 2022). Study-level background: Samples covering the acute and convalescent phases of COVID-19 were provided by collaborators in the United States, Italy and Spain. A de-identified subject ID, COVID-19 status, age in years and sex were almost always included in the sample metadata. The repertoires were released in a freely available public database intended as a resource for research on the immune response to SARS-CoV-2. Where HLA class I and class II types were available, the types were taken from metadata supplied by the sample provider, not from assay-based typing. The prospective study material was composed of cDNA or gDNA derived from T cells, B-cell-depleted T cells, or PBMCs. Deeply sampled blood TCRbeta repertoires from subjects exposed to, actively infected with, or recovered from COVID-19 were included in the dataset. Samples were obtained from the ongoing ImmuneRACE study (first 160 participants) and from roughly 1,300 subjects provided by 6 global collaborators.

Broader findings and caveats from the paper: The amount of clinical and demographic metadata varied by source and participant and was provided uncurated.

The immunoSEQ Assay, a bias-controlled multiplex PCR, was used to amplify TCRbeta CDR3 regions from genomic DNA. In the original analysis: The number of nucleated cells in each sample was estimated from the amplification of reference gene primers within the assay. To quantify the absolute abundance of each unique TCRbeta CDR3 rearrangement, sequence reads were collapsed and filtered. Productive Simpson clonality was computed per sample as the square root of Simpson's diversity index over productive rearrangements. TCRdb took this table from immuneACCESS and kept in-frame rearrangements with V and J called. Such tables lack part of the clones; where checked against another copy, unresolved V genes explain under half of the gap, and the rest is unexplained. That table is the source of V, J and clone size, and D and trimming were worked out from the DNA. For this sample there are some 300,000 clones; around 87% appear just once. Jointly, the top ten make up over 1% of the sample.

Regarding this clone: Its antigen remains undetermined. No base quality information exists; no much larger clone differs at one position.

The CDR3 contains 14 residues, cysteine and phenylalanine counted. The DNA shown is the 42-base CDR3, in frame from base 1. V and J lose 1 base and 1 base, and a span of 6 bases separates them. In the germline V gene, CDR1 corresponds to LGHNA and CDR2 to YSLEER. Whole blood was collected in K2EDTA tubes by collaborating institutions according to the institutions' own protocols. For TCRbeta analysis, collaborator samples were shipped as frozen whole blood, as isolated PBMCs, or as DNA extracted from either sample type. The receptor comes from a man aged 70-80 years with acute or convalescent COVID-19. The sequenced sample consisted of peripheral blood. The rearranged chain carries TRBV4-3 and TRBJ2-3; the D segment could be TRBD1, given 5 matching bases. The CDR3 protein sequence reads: CASSQARGTDTQYF. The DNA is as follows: TGCGCCAGCAGCCAAGCCAGGGGCACAGATACGCAGTATTTT.